The T cell receptor beta chain described here comes from a study of cytomegalovirus exposure and HLA in healthy donors. Study-level findings and limits: Cytomegalovirus status was reportedly diagnosed by the classifier with high specificity and sensitivity. Researchers reported that a few CMV-associated chains were confirmed in vitro as CMV antigen-specific.

Sequenced by immunoSEQ multiplex PCR; TCRdb stores in-frame clones only, minus some. Of under 250,000 clones in the sample, approximately 87% were seen once. The V gene lost 0 bases and the J gene lost 3 bases, with 11 bases spanning the gap. Looked up from germline, CDR1 is SNHLY and CDR2 is FYNNEI. This CDR3 contains 16 residues. The study drew the donors from its roughly 120-subject validation cohort, separate from the approximately 700-subject first cohort. In regard to this clone: The antigen is undetermined.

The sequence was obtained from a woman between 18 and 29 years old in good health and CMV-seronegative. The specimen was PBMCs. The V and J genes are TRBV2 and TRBJ1-4, with D hard to call. CDR3 region: CASSEASGLANEKLFF. CDR3 nucleotides: TGTGCCAGCAGTGAAGCCTCCGGGCTAGCTAATGAAAAACTGTTTTTT.